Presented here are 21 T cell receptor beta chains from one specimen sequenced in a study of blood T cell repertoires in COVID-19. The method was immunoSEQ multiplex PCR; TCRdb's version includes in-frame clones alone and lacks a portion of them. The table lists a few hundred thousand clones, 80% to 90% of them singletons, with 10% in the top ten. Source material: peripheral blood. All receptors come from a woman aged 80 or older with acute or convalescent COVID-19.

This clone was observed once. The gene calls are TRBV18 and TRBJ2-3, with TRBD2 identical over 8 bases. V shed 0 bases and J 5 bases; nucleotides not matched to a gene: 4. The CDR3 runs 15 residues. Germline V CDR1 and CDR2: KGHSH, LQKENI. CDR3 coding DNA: TGTGCCAGCTCACCACCCAGCGGGGGTCAAGATACGCAGTATTTT. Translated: CASSPPSGGQDTQYF. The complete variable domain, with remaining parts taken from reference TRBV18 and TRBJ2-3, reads NAGVMQNPRHLVRRRGQEARLRCSPMKGHSHVYWYRQLPEEGLKFMVYLQKENIIDESGMPKERFSAEFPKEGPSILRIQQVVRGDSAAYFCASSPPSGGQDTQYFGPGTRLTVL.

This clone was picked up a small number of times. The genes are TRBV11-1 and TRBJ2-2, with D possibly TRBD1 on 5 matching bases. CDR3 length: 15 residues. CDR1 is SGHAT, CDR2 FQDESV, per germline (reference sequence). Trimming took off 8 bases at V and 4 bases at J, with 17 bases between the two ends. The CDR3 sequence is CASARFRVGTGELFF. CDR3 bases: TGTGCCAGCGCCCGGTTCAGGGTGGGCACCGGGGAGCTGTTTTTT.

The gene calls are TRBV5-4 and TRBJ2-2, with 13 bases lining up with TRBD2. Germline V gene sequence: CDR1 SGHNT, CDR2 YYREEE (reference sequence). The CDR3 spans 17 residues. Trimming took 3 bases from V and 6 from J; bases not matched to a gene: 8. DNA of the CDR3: TGTGCCAGCAGCTCAGGACTAGCGGGAGTTGTGTCCGGGGAGCTGTTTTTT. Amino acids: CASSSGLAGVVSGELFF.

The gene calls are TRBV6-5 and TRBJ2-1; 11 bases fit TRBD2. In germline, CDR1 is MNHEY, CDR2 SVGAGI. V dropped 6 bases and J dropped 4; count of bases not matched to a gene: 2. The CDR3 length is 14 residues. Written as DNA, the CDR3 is TGTGCCAGCAGACTAGCGGGAGCTTACAATGAGCAGTTCTTC. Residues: CASRLAGAYNEQFF.

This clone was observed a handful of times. The DNA of the CDR3 is TGTGCCAGCAGCGGGGGACAGGGGGCGGATGGCTACACCTTC. This sequence encodes CASSGGQGADGYTF. The chain carries TRBV5-4 and TRBJ1-2; TRBD1 matches at 12 bases. The J segment lost 6 bases and the V segment lost 4 bases, leaving 4 bases of the junction unmatched. There are 14 residues in the CDR3. The germline V gene has CDR1 SGHNT and CDR2 YYREEE (reference sequence). Looking up the rest from reference TRBV5-4 and TRBJ1-2 gives the full variable domain: ETGVTQSPTHLIKTRGQQVTLRCSSQSGHNTVSWYQQALGQGPQFIFQYYREEENGRGNFPPRFSGLQFPNYSSELNVNALELDDSALYLCASSGGQGADGYTFGSGTRLTVV.

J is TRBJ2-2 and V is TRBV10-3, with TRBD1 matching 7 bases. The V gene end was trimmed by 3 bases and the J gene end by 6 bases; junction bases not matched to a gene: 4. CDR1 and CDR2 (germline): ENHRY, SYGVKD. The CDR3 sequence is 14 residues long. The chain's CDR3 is CAISDPDRAGELFF. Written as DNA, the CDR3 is TGTGCCATCAGTGATCCTGACAGGGCCGGGGAGCTGTTTTTT.

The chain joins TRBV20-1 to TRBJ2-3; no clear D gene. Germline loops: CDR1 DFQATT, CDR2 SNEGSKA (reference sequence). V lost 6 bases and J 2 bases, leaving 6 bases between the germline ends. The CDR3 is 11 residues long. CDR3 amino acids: CSATYTDTQYF. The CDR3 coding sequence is TGCAGTGCGACTTACACAGATACGCAGTATTTT.

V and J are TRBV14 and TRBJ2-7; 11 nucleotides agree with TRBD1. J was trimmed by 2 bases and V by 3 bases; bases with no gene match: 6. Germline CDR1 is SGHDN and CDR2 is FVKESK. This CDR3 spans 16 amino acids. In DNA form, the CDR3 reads TGTGCCAGCAGCCAGAGGACAGGGGGCATAACCTACGAGCAGTACTTC. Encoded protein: CASSQRTGGITYEQYF.

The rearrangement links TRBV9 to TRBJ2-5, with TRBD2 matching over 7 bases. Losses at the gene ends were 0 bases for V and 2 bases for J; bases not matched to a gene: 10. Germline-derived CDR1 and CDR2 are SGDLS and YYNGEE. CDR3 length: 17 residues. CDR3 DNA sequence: TGTGCCAGCAGCGTAGGCGGGGGAGGACGGCCACAAGAGACCCAGTACTTC. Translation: CASSVGGGGRPQETQYF.

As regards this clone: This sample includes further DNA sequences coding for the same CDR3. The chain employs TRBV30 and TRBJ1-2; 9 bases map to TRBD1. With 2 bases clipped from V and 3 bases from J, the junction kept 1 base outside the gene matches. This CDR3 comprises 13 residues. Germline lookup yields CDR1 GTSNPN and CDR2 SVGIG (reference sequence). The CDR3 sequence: CAWSTGGHYGYTF. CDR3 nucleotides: TGTGCCTGGAGTACAGGGGGCCACTATGGCTACACCTTC.

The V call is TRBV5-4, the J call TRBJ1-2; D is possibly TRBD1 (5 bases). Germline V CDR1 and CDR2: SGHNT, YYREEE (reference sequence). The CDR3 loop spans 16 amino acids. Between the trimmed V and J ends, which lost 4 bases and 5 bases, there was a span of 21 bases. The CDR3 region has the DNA TGTGCCAGCAGCCCCCCGGAGGGGCCTACGGGGTATGGCTACACCTTC. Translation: CASSPPEGPTGYGYTF. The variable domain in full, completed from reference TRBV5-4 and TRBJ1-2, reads ETGVTQSPTHLIKTRGQQVTLRCSSQSGHNTVSWYQQALGQGPQFIFQYYREEENGRGNFPPRFSGLQFPNYSSELNVNALELDDSALYLCASSPPEGPTGYGYTFGSGTRLTVV.

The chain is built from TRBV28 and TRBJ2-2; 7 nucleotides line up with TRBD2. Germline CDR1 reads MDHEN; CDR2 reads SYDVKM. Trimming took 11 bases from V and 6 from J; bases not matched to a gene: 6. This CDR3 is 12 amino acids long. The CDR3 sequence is CAAGVQSGELFF. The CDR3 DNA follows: TGTGCCGCGGGGGTTCAATCCGGGGAGCTGTTTTTT.

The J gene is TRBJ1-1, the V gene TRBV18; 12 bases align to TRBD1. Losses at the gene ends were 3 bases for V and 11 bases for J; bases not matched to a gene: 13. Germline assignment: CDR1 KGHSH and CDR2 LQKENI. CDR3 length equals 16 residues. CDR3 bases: TGTGCCAGCTCACCTCAACCCGGGACAGGGGGCTTTCGGGCTTTCTTT. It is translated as CASSPQPGTGGFRAFF.

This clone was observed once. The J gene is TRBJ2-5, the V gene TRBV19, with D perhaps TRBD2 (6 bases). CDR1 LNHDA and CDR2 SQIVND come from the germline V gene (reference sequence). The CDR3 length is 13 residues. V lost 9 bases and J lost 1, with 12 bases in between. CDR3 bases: TGTGCCAGCGTCGGGACTTTCCAAGAGACCCAGTACTTC. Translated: CASVGTFQETQYF.

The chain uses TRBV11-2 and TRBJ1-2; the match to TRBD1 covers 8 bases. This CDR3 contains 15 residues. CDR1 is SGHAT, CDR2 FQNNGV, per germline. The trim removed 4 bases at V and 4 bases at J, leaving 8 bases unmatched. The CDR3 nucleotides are TGTGCCAGCAGCTCCCAGGGGCAGGGGGCCTATGGCTACACCTTC. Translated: CASSSQGQGAYGYTF.

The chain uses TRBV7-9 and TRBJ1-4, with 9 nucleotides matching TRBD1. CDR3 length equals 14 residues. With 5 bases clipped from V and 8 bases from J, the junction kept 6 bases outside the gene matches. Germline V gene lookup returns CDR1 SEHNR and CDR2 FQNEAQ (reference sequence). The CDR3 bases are TGTGCCAGCAGCCCCGGGACAGGGAAGGAAAAACTGTTTTTT. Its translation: CASSPGTGKEKLFF.

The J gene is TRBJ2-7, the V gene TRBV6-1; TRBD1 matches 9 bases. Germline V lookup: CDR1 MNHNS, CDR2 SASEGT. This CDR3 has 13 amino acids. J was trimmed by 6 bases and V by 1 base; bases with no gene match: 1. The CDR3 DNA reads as TGTGCCAGCAGTGAAGTACAGGGGGCCGAGCAGTACTTC. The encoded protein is CASSEVQGAEQYF.

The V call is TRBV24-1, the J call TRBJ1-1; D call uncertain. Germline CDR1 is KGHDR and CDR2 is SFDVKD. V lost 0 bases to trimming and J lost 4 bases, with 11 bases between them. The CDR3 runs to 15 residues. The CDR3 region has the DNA TGTGCCACCAGTGATTTGCAAGCACCGCTCACTGAAGCTTTCTTT. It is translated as CATSDLQAPLTEAFF.

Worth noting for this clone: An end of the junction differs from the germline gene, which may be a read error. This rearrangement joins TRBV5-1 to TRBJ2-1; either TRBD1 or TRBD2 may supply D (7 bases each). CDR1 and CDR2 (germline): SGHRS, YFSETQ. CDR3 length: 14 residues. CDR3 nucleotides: TGCGCCCGCAGGGGGGGGGCTGTAAACAATGAGCAGTTCTTC. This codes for CARRGGAVNNEQFF.

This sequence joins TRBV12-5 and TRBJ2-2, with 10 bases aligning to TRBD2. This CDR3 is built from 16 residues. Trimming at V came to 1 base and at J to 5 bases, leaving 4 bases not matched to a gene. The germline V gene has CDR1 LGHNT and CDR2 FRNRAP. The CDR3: CASGLASGSGTGELFF. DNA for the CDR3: TGTGCTAGTGGTTTGGCTAGCGGGAGTGGAACCGGGGAGCTGTTTTTT.

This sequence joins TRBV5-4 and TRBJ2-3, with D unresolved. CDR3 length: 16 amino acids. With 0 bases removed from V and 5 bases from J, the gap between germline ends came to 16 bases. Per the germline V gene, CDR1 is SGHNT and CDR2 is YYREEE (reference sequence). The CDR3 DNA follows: TGTGCCAGCAGCTTGGGAAACTCATCAAAAGTAGATACGCAGTATTTT. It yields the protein CASSLGNSSKVDTQYF.